This TCR beta chain was captured by sequencing in a study of HIV-infected patients and healthy controls. This clonotype turned up a few times. TCRdb itself ran the 5' RACE reads through MiXCR, one entry per CDR3 protein. The sample contains 55,000 to 70,000 distinct CDR3 sequences, about a fifth of which appear only once. This CDR3 spans 13 amino acids. The V gene's germline CDR1 is DFQATT and CDR2 SNEGSKA (reference sequence). Trimming at V came to 6 bases and at J to 8 bases, leaving 8 bases not matched to a gene. This TCR came from a human donor in good health. Sequences were obtained from CD4+ T cells from blood. This sequence joins TRBV20-1 and TRBJ1-5, with 9 bases that match TRBD1. CDR3 bases: TGCAGTGCCAGGACAGGGGAGAGCAAGCCCCAGCATTTT. It codes for CSARTGESKPQHF.